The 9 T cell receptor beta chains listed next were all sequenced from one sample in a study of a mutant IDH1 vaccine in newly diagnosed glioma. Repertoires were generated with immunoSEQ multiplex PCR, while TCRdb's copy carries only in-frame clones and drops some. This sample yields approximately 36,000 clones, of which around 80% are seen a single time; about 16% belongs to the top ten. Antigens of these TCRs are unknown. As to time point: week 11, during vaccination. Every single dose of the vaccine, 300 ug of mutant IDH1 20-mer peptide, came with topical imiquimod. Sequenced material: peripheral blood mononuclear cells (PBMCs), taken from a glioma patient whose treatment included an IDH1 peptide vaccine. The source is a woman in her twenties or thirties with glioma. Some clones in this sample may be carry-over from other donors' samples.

CDR3: CASSRGTAQETQYF. The CDR3, as DNA: TGTGCCAGCAGCCGCGGGACAGCCCAAGAGACCCAGTACTTC. The rearrangement joins TRBV2 to TRBJ2-5; a weak D match, TRBD1 (7 bases). This CDR3 contains 14 residues. Germline CDR1 is SNHLY and CDR2 is FYNNEI. The V end was cut by 6 bases, the J end by 1 base, with 12 bases between.

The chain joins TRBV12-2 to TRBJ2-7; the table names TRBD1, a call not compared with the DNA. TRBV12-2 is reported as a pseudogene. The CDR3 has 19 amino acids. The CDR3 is CASRLAIGQGKSGDYEQYF. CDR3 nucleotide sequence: TGTGCAAGTCGCTTAGCGATCGGGCAGGGTAAATCAGGGGACTACGAGCAGTACTTC.

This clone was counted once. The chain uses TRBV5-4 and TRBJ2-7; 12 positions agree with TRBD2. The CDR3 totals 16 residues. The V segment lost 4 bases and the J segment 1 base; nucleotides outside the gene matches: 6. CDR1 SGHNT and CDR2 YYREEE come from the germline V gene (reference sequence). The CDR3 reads CASSLDGLAGSYEQYF. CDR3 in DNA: TGTGCCAGCAGCCTGGATGGACTAGCGGGGTCCTACGAGCAGTACTTC.

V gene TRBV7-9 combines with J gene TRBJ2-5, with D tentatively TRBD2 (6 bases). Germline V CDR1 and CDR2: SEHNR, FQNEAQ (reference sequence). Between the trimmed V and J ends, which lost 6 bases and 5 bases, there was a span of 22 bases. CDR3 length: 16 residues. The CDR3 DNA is TGTGCCAGCAGTCCCGGTGTGGGACTGGCTCCCGAGACCCAGTACTTC. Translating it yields CASSPGVGLAPETQYF. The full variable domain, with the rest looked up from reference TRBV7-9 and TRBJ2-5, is DTGVSQNPRHKITKRGQNVTFRCDPISEHNRLYWYRQTLGQGPEFLTYFQNEAQLEKSRLLSDRFSAERPKGSFSTLEIQRTEQGDSAMYLCASSPGVGLAPETQYFGPGTRLLVL.

The CDR3 here is CASSPSVGANSYEQYF. Written as DNA, the CDR3 is TGTGCCAGCAGTCCGTCGGTAGGGGCGAACTCCTACGAGCAGTACTTC. The V call is TRBV27, the J call TRBJ2-7; TRBD1 is a possible D gene (5 bases). Germline V CDR1 and CDR2: MNHEY, SMNVEV (reference sequence). The CDR3 has 16 amino acids. Trimming cost V 5 bases and J 0 bases, with 17 bases left between them.

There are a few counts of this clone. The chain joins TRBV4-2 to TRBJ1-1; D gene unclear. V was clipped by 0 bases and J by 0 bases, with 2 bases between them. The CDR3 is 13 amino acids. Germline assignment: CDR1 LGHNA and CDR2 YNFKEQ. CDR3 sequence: CASSQELNTEAFF. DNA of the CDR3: TGTGCCAGCAGCCAAGAACTGAACACTGAAGCTTTCTTT.

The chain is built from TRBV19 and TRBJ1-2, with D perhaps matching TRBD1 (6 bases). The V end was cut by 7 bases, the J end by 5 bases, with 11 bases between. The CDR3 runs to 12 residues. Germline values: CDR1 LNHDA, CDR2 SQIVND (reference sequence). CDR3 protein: CASIGGTYGYTF. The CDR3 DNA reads TGTGCCAGTATCGGGGGGACATATGGCTACACCTTC. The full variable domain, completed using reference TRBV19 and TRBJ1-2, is DGGITQSPKYLFRKEGQNVTLSCEQNLNHDAMYWYRQDPGQGLRLIYYSQIVNDFQKGDIAEGYSVSREKKESFPLTVTSAQKNPTAFYLCASIGGTYGYTFGSGTRLTVV.

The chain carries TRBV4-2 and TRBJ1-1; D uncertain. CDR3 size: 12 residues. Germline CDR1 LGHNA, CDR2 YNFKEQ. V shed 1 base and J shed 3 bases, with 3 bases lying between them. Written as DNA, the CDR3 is TGTGCCAGCAGCCAAGGCGACACTGAAGCTTTCTTT. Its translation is CASSQGDTEAFF.

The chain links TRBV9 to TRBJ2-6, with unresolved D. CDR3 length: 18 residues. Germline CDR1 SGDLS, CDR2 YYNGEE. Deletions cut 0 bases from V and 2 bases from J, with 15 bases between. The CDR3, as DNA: TGTGCCAGCAGCGTAGAAGGCTACCGAGTGCCTGGGGCCAACGTCCTGACTTTC. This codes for CASSVEGYRVPGANVLTF.